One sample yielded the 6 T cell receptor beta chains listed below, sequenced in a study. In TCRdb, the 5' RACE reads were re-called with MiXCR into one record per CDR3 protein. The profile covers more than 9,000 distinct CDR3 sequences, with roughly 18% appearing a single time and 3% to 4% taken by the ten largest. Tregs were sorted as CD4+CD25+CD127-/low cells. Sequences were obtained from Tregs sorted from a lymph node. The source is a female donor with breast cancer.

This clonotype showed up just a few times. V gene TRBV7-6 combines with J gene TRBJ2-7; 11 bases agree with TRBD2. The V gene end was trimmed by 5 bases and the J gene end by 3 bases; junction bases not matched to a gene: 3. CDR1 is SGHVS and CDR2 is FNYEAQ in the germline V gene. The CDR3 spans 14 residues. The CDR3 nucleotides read TGTGCCAGCAGCCCCACTAGCGGGAGCTACGAGCAGTACTTC. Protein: CASSPTSGSYEQYF.

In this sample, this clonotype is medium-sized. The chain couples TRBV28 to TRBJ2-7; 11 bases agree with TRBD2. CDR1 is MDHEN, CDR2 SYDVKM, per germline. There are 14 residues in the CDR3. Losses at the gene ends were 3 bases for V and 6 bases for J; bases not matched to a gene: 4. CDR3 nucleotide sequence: TGTGCCAGCAGTTTTCTAGCGGGAGGTGGCGAGCAGTACTTC. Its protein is CASSFLAGGGEQYF.

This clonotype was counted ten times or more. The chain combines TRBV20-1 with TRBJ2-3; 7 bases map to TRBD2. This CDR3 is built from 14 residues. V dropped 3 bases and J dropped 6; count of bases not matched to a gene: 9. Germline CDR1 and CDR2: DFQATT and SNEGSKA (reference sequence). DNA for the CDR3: TGCAGTGCTAGTTCGGCGGGAGTGGGGGATACGCAGTATTTT. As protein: CSASSAGVGDTQYF.

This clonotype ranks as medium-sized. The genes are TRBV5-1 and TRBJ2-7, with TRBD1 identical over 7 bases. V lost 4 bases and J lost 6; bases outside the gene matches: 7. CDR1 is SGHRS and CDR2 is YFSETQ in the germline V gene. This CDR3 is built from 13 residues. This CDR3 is CASSGGQPGEQYF. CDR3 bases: TGCGCCAGCAGCGGGGGACAGCCGGGCGAGCAGTACTTC. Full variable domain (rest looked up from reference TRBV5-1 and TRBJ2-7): KAGVTQTPRYLIKTRGQQVTLSCSPISGHRSVSWYQQTPGQGLQFLFEYFSETQRNKGNFPGRFSGRQFSNSRSEMNVSTLELGDSALYLCASSGGQPGEQYFGPGTRLTVT.

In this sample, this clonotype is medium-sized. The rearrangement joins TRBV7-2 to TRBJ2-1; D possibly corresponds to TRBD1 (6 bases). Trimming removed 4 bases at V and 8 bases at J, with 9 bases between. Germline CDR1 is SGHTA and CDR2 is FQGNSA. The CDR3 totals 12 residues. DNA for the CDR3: TGTGCCAGCAGCTCATACAGGGATGAGCAGTTCTTC. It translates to CASSSYRDEQFF.

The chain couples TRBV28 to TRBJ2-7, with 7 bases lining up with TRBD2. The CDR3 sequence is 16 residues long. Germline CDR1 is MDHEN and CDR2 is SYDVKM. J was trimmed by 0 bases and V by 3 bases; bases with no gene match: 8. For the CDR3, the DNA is TGTGCCAGCAGTTTGGCCGCGGGGGAGGGCTCCTACGAGCAGTACTTC. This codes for CASSLAAGEGSYEQYF.